This is a list of T cell receptor beta chains from one sample in a study of cytomegalovirus exposure and HLA in healthy donors. Repertoires were generated with immunoSEQ multiplex PCR, while TCRdb's copy carries only in-frame clones and drops some. This sample yields tens of thousands of clones, of which less than 80% are seen a single time; 20% to 25% belongs to the top ten. The source material was PBMCs. The receptors come from a woman in her forties or fifties in good health and CMV-seropositive. Each CDR3 is given with its conserved first and last residue. A D gene is named only where the DNA matches it firmly. Some rows have no size entry. The others give once, few or many, or a class for an expanded clone.

D gene | J gene | V gene | clone size | CDR3 DNA | CDR3 protein
TRBD2 | TRBJ2-3 | TRBV5-1 | - | TGCGCCAGCAGCGCGGGGGGACTAGCGGGGGGAGCAGATACGCAGTATTTT | CASSAGGLAGGADTQYF
- | TRBJ1-1 | TRBV11-2 | - | TGTGCCAGCAGCTTTGGTGACGGGACACCGAACACTGAAGCTTTCTTT | CASSFGDGTPNTEAFF
TRBD2 | TRBJ2-1 | TRBV11-1 | - | TGTGCCAGCAGCACCGGGACTAGCGGCAATGAGCAGTTCTTC | CASSTGTSGNEQFF
- | TRBJ1-6 | TRBV5-4 | - | TGTGCCAGCAGCTTAGGGGATACGAATTCACCCCTCCACTTT | CASSLGDTNSPLHF
- | TRBJ1-1 | TRBV9 | - | TGTGCCAGCAGCGTAGGTGGGGGGGGAACTGAAGCTTTCTTT | CASSVGGGGTEAFF
TRBD1 | TRBJ2-3 | TRBV2 | - | TGTGCCAGCAGTGTACCCGATATCCCGTCCGTTACAGGGGGGAGCACAGATACGCAGTATTTT | CASSVPDIPSVTGGSTDTQYF
- | TRBJ2-7 | TRBV6-5 | - | TGTGCCAGCAGTTTCGTCAGGGGGGCCGAGCAGTACTTC | CASSFVRGAEQYF
TRBD1 | TRBJ1-6 | TRBV5-6 | few | TGTGCCAGCAGCTTCGGACCCGGGACAGGGTTTTCACCCCTCCACTTT | CASSFGPGTGFSPLHF
TRBD1 | TRBJ1-1 | TRBV19 | - | TGTGCCAGTTCCGGGACAGGGGGCTACACTGAAGCTTTCTTT | CASSGTGGYTEAFF
TRBD1 | TRBJ1-2 | TRBV18 | few | TGTGCCAGCTCTCTTGAACAGGGGCGATCGGGAGGCTACACCTTC | CASSLEQGRSGGYTF
- | TRBJ1-1 | TRBV19 | - | TGTGCCAGTAGTATTTTCCATAATACAAGGAACACTGAAGCTTTCTTT | CASSIFHNTRNTEAFF
- | TRBJ1-1 | TRBV15 | - | TGTGCCACCCGAGAGGGTATGAACACTGAAGCTTTCTTT | CATREGMNTEAFF
- | TRBJ1-1 | TRBV19 | - | TGTGCCAGTAGTATAGCGGACAGCCCCCGCGCTTTCTTT | CASSIADSPRAFF
TRBD1 | TRBJ1-2 | TRBV5-5 | - | TGTGCCAGCAGCACCCAGTGGACAGGTTGGGGTGGCTACACCTTC | CASSTQWTGWGGYTF
TRBD2 | TRBJ2-2 | TRBV6-1 | once | TGTGCCAGCAGTGAAGGTTGGGCGGGGGGGCCCGGGGAGCTGTTTTTT | CASSEGWAGGPGELFF
TRBD1 | TRBJ2-1 | TRBV27 | - | TGTGCCAGCAGTCCGAGACAGGGGGCAGGTGAGCAGTTCTTC | CASSPRQGAGEQFF
- | TRBJ2-3 | TRBV6-6 | few | TGTGCCAGCAGTTCCGACTATTCCCGGGAAGATACGCAGTATTTT | CASSSDYSREDTQYF
- | TRBJ1-1 | TRBV7-6 | few | TGTGCCAGCAGCGAAGGCGGGGGTGAAGCTTTCTTT | CASSEGGGEAFF
TRBD1 | TRBJ1-2 | TRBV29-1 | - | TGCAGCGTTTCGACCGGGACAGGAGCTTATGGCTACACCTTC | CSVSTGTGAYGYTF
- | TRBJ1-2 | TRBV21-1 | - | TGTGCCAGCAGCAAAGCCCTATCCCCCGTAAGGGGTGGCTACACCTTC | CASSKALSPVRGGYTF
- | TRBJ1-1 | TRBV7-6 | medium-sized | TGTGCCAGCAGTTACTCCTCAGGGGAATCTGAAGCTTTCTTT | CASSYSSGESEAFF
TRBD1 | TRBJ1-2 | TRBV6-5 | few | TGTGCCAGCAGTTACCAGGGGGGACATTATGGCTACACCTTC | CASSYQGGHYGYTF
TRBD1 | TRBJ2-3 | TRBV6-1 | - | TGTGCCAGCAGTGAAATGGGACAGACCACAGATACGCAGTATTTT | CASSEMGQTTDTQYF
TRBD2 | TRBJ2-3 | TRBV6-5 | once | TGTGCCAGCAGTTACCAAGATAGCGGGGAAACAGATACGCAGTATTTT | CASSYQDSGETDTQYF
TRBD1 | TRBJ2-2 | TRBV13 | - | TGTGCCAGCAGCGCTCCCGGGACAGGGGGGGACGGGGAGCTGTTTTTT | CASSAPGTGGDGELFF
TRBD2 | TRBJ2-1 | TRBV7-3 | - | TGTGCCAGCAGCATAGGACTAGCGGGGACTCCTTACAATGAGCAGTTCTTC | CASSIGLAGTPYNEQFF
- | TRBJ2-5 | TRBV6-6 | - | TGTGCCAGCAGTTGGGGGAGGCAAGAGACCCAGTACTTC | CASSWGRQETQYF
TRBD1 | TRBJ1-4 | TRBV7-9 | - | TGTGCCAGCAGCGCGTGGGGACAGGCAACTAATGAAAAACTGTTTTTT | CASSAWGQATNEKLFF
- | TRBJ2-3 | TRBV28 | - | TGTGCCAGCATCATTAGTGGCACAGATACGCAGTATTTT | CASIISGTDTQYF
TRBD1 | TRBJ1-2 | TRBV7-2 | - | TGTGCCAGCAGCTTACCGGGACAGCATGGCTACACCTTC | CASSLPGQHGYTF